These T cell receptor beta chains were read from a single sample in a study of monozygotic twins with cystic fibrosis. Sequenced by immunoSEQ multiplex PCR; TCRdb stores in-frame clones only, minus some. The profile covers tens of thousands of clones, with around nine tenths appearing a single time and under 0.25% taken by the ten largest. The sequencing sample was made of blood. The source is a boy aged 2-9 years with cystic fibrosis. Both conserved end residues are part of each CDR3. The D gene is left open where the match is weak. Rows may omit the clone size; those that give it use once, few, many or a size class.

.	TRBV6-5	TRBJ2-7	TRBD2	CASSQLAGPSYEQYF	TGTGCCAGCAGCCAACTAGCGGGGCCCTCCTACGAGCAGTACTTC
.	TRBV7-2	TRBJ1-3	.	CASSLWGSGNTIYF	TGTGCCAGCAGCTTATGGGGGTCTGGAAACACCATATATTTT
.	TRBV18	TRBJ1-6	.	CASSPRDSNNSPLHF	TGTGCCAGCTCACCACGAGACAGCAATAATTCACCCCTCCACTTT
.	TRBV4-1	TRBJ2-1	.	CASSQEYRSYNEQFF	TGCGCCAGCAGCCAAGAGTACCGCTCCTACAATGAGCAGTTCTTC
.	TRBV28	TRBJ2-1	.	CASSHEDYYNEQFF	TGTGCCAGCAGTCATGAGGACTATTACAATGAGCAGTTCTTC
.	TRBV2	TRBJ1-6	.	CASSPRPFTLHF	TGTGCCAGCAGCCCTCGGCCCTTCACCCTCCACTTT
once	TRBV6-6	TRBJ1-2	.	CASREASNYGYTF	TGTGCCAGCCGGGAGGCCTCTAACTATGGCTACACCTTC
.	TRBV4-1	TRBJ2-2	TRBD2	CASSQGLAGLTGELFF	TGCGCCAGCAGCCAAGGACTAGCGGGGCTCACCGGGGAGCTGTTTTTT
.	TRBV18	TRBJ1-1	.	CASSALGTEAFF	TGTGCCAGCTCAGCATTGGGCACTGAAGCTTTCTTT
.	TRBV10-2	TRBJ2-2	TRBD1	CATRQGLNTGELFF	TGCGCCACCCGACAGGGATTGAACACCGGGGAGCTGTTTTTT
once	TRBV6-5	TRBJ2-5	.	CASSYGLAETQYF	TGTGCCAGCAGTTACGGCCTAGCGGAGACCCAGTACTTC
.	TRBV29-1	TRBJ1-2	TRBD1	CSVDAQGAGGYTF	TGCAGCGTTGATGCGCAGGGGGCCGGTGGCTACACCTTC
.	TRBV21-1	TRBJ1-1	.	CASRPQGRTEAFF	TGTGCCAGCAGACCTCAGGGAAGGACTGAAGCTTTCTTT
.	TRBV15	TRBJ2-3	TRBD1	CATSRELRQGADTQYF	TGTGCCACCAGCAGAGAACTACGACAGGGGGCAGATACGCAGTATTTT
.	TRBV29-1	TRBJ1-2	TRBD1	CSVEGPQGAVFDRYTF	TGCAGCGTTGAAGGTCCCCAGGGGGCCGTTTTCGATCGCTACACCTTC
.	TRBV27	TRBJ2-7	.	CASSIAHPPAHEQYF	TGTGCCAGCAGTATTGCCCACCCCCCGGCCCACGAGCAGTACTTC
.	TRBV5-1	TRBJ2-2	.	CASSLAGGHTGELFF	TGCGCCAGCAGCCTTGCCGGGGGGCACACCGGGGAGCTGTTTTTT
.	TRBV6-5	TRBJ2-2	.	CASSYHTGELFF	TGTGCCAGCAGTTACCACACCGGGGAGCTGTTTTTT
.	TRBV10-3	TRBJ2-7	.	CAISESVLQGPSYEQYF	TGTGCCATCAGTGAGTCTGTGTTACAGGGACCCTCCTACGAGCAGTACTTC
few	TRBV2	TRBJ1-2	.	CASSGGGPDSVYGYTF	TGTGCCAGCAGTGGAGGGGGGCCCGATTCGGTCTATGGCTACACCTTC
.	TRBV7-8	TRBJ1-2	TRBD1	CASSEGQGAYGYTF	TGTGCCAGCAGCGAGGGACAGGGGGCCTATGGCTACACCTTC
.	TRBV5-1	TRBJ2-1	.	CASSFSDDNEQFF	TGCGCCAGCAGCTTCTCGGACGACAATGAGCAGTTCTTC
few	TRBV10-3	TRBJ2-7	.	CAMGRTEYEQYF	TGTGCCATGGGCCGGACAGAGTACGAGCAGTACTTC
.	TRBV6-5	TRBJ1-6	.	CASGRDSNSPLHF	TGTGCCAGCGGGCGGGACTCAAATTCACCCCTCCACTTT
.	TRBV6-6	TRBJ1-6	TRBD1	CASSYTGEFSPLHF	TGTGCCAGCAGTTATACAGGGGAGTTTTCACCCCTCCACTTT
once	TRBV7-2	TRBJ2-7	.	CASSLVWDGYGEQYF	TGTGCCAGCAGCTTAGTGTGGGACGGATATGGGGAGCAGTACTTC
once	TRBV12-5	TRBJ2-1	.	CASGSVYEQFF	TGTGCTAGTGGTTCGGTATATGAGCAGTTCTTC
.	TRBV18	TRBJ1-2	.	CASSPDTGSANYGYTF	TGTGCCAGCTCACCCGACACGGGCTCAGCTAACTATGGCTACACCTTC
.	TRBV6-1	TRBJ2-1	TRBD2	CASTPTSGGANEQFF	TGTGCCAGCACCCCGACTAGCGGGGGGGCCAATGAGCAGTTCTTC
once	TRBV27	TRBJ2-2	.	CASSLGRQFHGELFF	TGTGCCAGCAGTTTAGGACGGCAGTTCCACGGGGAGCTGTTTTTT
.	TRBV9	TRBJ2-3	.	CASSVGGAETDTQYF	TGTGCCAGCAGCGTAGGGGGGGCCGAGACAGATACGCAGTATTTT
.	TRBV12-5	TRBJ1-6	.	CASGLVRLGRTNSPLHF	TGTGCTAGTGGTTTGGTACGGTTAGGGAGAACTAATTCACCCCTCCACTTT
.	TRBV5-1	TRBJ1-1	.	CASSPTGPTEAFF	TGCGCCAGCAGCCCAACAGGGCCCACTGAAGCTTTCTTT
.	TRBV5-6	TRBJ1-2	.	CASSPGWDEDGYTF	TGTGCCAGCAGCCCCGGTTGGGACGAGGATGGCTACACCTTC
.	TRBV6-5	TRBJ2-3	TRBD2	CASRRGLATDTQYF	TGTGCCAGCAGACGGGGACTAGCGACAGATACGCAGTATTTT
.	TRBV4-1	TRBJ1-3	.	CASSQEVGVYGSGNTIYF	TGCGCCAGCAGCCAAGAAGTAGGGGTTTATGGCTCTGGAAACACCATATATTTT
.	TRBV5-1	TRBJ2-5	.	CASSYRTASQETQYF	TGCGCCAGCAGCTACCGGACAGCGTCCCAAGAGACCCAGTACTTC
.	TRBV4-1	TRBJ1-6	.	CAGPGNSPLHF	TGCGCCGGCCCAGGGAATTCACCCCTCCACTTT
.	TRBV7-3	TRBJ1-1	.	CASSPTGTNTEAFF	TGTGCCAGCAGCCCCACAGGGACCAACACTGAAGCTTTCTTT
.	TRBV27	TRBJ2-5	TRBD2	CASSPGTSGGAETQYF	TGTGCCAGCAGTCCAGGGACTAGCGGGGGGGCCGAGACCCAGTACTTC
.	TRBV25-1	TRBJ1-1	.	CASSPRHYTEAFF	TGTGCCAGCAGTCCCCGACATTACACTGAAGCTTTCTTT
.	TRBV29-1	TRBJ2-5	TRBD1	CSVGDRDRGQETQYF	TGCAGCGTTGGGGACCGGGACAGGGGGCAAGAGACCCAGTACTTC
.	TRBV13	TRBJ1-2	TRBD1	CASSLGGQVRYGYTF	TGTGCCAGCAGCTTAGGGGGACAGGTTCGCTATGGCTACACCTTC
.	TRBV27	TRBJ2-3	.	CASRNLALVTDTQYF	TGTGCCAGCCGTAATCTAGCACTGGTCACAGATACGCAGTATTTT
.	TRBV13	TRBJ1-3	.	CASSTETSGNTIYF	TGTGCCAGCAGCACCGAGACCTCTGGAAACACCATATATTTT
.	TRBV9	TRBJ1-6	.	CASSPHRVPNSPLHF	TGTGCCAGCAGCCCTCACCGGGTCCCCAATTCACCCCTCCACTTT
.	TRBV4-1	TRBJ2-6	.	CASSQEGQTSGANVLTF	TGCGCCAGCAGCCAAGAGGGGCAAACCTCTGGGGCCAACGTCCTGACTTTC
.	TRBV6-6	TRBJ1-1	.	CASESGVEAFF	TGTGCCAGCGAGTCCGGGGTTGAAGCTTTCTTT
.	TRBV6-5	TRBJ2-6	TRBD2	CASSAGAGANVLTF	TGTGCCAGCAGTGCGGGGGCTGGGGCCAACGTCCTGACTTTC
.	TRBV4-3	TRBJ2-3	.	CASSQESGGRADTQYF	TGCGCCAGCAGCCAAGAGAGTGGGGGCCGCGCAGATACGCAGTATTTT
.	TRBV4-3	TRBJ1-4	TRBD1	CASSQPPGQGNEKLFF	TGCGCCAGCAGCCAACCCCCGGGACAGGGGAATGAAAAACTGTTTTTT
.	TRBV9	TRBJ2-7	.	CASSVGGQSYEQYF	TGTGCCAGCAGCGTAGGAGGGCAGTCCTACGAGCAGTACTTC
.	TRBV5-4	TRBJ2-3	TRBD1	CASSLTGGADTQYF	TGTGCCAGCAGCCTAACAGGGGGCGCGGATACGCAGTATTTT
once	TRBV2	TRBJ1-1	TRBD1	CASEGQVATEAFF	TGTGCCAGCGAGGGACAGGTAGCCACTGAAGCTTTCTTT
.	TRBV11-2	TRBJ1-4	TRBD1	CASSTRTGSNEKLFF	TGTGCCAGCAGCACCAGGACAGGGAGTAATGAAAAACTGTTTTTT
.	TRBV13	TRBJ1-4	.	CASSQDRTNEKLFF	TGTGCCAGCAGCCAAGACAGGACGAATGAAAAACTGTTTTTT
.	TRBV7-8	TRBJ1-5	.	CASSYGMSNQPQHF	TGTGCCAGCAGCTACGGTATGAGCAATCAGCCCCAGCATTTT